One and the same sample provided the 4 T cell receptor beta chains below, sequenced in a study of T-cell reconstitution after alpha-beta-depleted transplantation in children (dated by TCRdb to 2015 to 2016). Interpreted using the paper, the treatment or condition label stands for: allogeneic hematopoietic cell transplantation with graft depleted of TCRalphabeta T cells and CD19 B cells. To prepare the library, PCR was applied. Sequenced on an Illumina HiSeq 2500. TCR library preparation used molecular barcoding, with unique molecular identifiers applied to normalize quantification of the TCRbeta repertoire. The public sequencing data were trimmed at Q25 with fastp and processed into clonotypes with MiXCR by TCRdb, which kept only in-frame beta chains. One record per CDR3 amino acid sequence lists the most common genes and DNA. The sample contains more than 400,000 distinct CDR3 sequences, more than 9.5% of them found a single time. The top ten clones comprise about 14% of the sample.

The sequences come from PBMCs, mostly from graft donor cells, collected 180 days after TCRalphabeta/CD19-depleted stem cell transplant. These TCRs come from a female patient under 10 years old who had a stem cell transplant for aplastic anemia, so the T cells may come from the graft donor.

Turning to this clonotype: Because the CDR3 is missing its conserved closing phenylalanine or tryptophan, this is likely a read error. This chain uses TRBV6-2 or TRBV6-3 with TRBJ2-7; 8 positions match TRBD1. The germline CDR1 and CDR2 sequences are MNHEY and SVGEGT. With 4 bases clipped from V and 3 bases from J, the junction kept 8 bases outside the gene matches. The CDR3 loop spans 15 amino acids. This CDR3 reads CASSLRDRPFYEQYS. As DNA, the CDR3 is TGTGCCAGCAGTTTACGGGACAGGCCTTTCTACGAGCAGTACTCC.

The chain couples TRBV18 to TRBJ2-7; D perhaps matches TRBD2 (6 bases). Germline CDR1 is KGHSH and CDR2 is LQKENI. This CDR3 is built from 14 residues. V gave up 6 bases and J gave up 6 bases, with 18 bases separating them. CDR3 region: CASSHKWGVSEQYV. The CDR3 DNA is TGTGCCAGCTCCCACAAATGGGGGGTGAGCGAGCAGTACGTC.

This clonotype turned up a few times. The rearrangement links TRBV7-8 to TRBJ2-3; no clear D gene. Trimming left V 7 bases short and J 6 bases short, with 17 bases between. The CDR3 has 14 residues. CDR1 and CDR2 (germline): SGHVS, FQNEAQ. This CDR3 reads CASTPRTIWDTQYF. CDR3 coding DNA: TGTGCCAGCACCCCACGCACGATCTGGGATACGCAGTATTTT.

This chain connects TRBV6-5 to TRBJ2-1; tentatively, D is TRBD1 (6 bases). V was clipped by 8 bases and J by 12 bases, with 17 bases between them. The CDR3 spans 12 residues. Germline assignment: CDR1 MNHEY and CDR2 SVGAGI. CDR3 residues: CASHTIDRLQFF. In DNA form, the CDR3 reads TGTGCCAGCCACACCATCGACAGGTTGCAGTTCTTC.